This T cell receptor beta chain was sequenced during a study of blood T cell repertoires in COVID-19. Germline lookup yields CDR1 KGHDR and CDR2 SFDVKD. V dropped 5 bases and J dropped 0 bases, with 7 bases sitting between them. This CDR3 contains 14 residues. The repertoire was sequenced with immunoSEQ multiplex PCR; TCRdb's copy has only in-frame clones and lacks some. The sample contains 45,000 or so clones, approximately 86% of which appear only once. The sequenced sample consisted of peripheral blood. V usage is TRBV24-1 and J usage is TRBJ2-1; D remains ambiguous. The clonotype originates from a woman older than 75 with active COVID-19. The CDR3 bases are TGTGCCACCAGTGGATCAGACTCCTACAATGAGCAGTTCTTC. This gives the protein CATSGSDSYNEQFF.